The 8 T cell receptor beta chains given below trace back to one sample, sequenced in a study of T cell responses to AZD1222 COVID-19 vaccine. The table came from immunoSEQ multiplex PCR; TCRdb's copy has only in-frame clones and leaves some out. This sample yields some 170,000 clones, of which over 80% are seen a single time; 1% belongs to the top ten. Specimen: peripheral blood, collected 28 days after the second dose of the MenACWY control vaccine. The source is an adult who received the MenACWY meningococcal vaccine as a control.

The V call is TRBV6-1, the J call TRBJ2-1; D possibly uses TRBD1 or TRBD2 (5 bases each). This CDR3 has 14 residues. The germline CDR1 and CDR2 sequences are MNHNS and SASEGT. V gave up 2 bases and J gave up 6 bases, with 11 bases separating them. In nucleotides, the CDR3 is TGTGCCAGCAGTGAATCGGGGCTAGCCAATGAGCAGTTCTTC. Translating gives CASSESGLANEQFF.

This sequence joins TRBV12-3 or TRBV12-4 and TRBJ1-2; D gene uncertain. The CDR3 consists of 13 residues. Trimming cost V 6 bases and J 8 bases, with 16 bases left between them. The CDR3 here is CASSPTRTIGYTF. The CDR3 bases are TGTGCCAGCAGCCCAACGCGGACTATCGGCTACACCTTC.

The V and J genes are TRBV6-5 and TRBJ2-5; D not resolved. Looked up from germline, CDR1 is MNHEY and CDR2 is SVGAGI. Deletions cut 4 bases from V and 1 base from J, with 16 bases between. This CDR3 is built from 16 residues. The CDR3 region has the DNA TGTGCCAGCAGTTTTGGAAGTCGGGTATCCCAAGAGACCCAGTACTTC. Protein sequence: CASSFGSRVSQETQYF.

The chain recombines TRBV18 with TRBJ1-3; possible D gene TRBD1, 6 bases. This CDR3 contains 14 residues. V dropped 1 base and J dropped 2 bases, with 6 bases sitting between them. CDR1 is KGHSH and CDR2 is LQKENI in the germline V gene. CDR3 DNA: TGTGCCAGCTCACCACGGGGGCCTGGAAACACCATATATTTT. Protein sequence: CASSPRGPGNTIYF.

This chain links TRBV6-5 with TRBJ2-1; D gene ambiguous. Germline V gives CDR1 MNHEY, CDR2 SVGAGI. V lost 6 bases and J 2 bases, leaving 5 bases between the germline ends. The CDR3 length is 12 residues. This chain's CDR3 is CASSQAYNEQFF. The DNA of the CDR3 is TGTGCCAGCAGCCAAGCCTACAATGAGCAGTTCTTC.

A single count supports this clone. The rearrangement joins TRBV30 to TRBJ1-1, with D possibly being TRBD1 (6 bases). V was shortened by 2 bases and J by 7 bases, with 11 bases between the two germline ends. Germline CDR1 is GTSNPN and CDR2 is SVGIG (reference sequence). CDR3 length: 12 residues. CDR3 loop: CAWSPQGGEAFF. DNA for the CDR3: TGTGCCTGGAGTCCACAGGGAGGTGAAGCTTTCTTT.

The rearrangement joins TRBV11-3 to TRBJ2-2, with a tentative D call TRBD1 (5 bases). The CDR3 is 18 residues long. The germline V and J ends were trimmed by 2 bases and 0 bases, with 16 bases remaining between them. Germline lookup yields CDR1 SGHNT and CDR2 YENEEA. The CDR3 sequence: CASSLYPPAGPNTGELFF. CDR3 DNA sequence: TGTGCCAGCAGCTTATACCCCCCCGCAGGGCCGAACACCGGGGAGCTGTTTTTT.

DNA of the CDR3: TGTGCCAGTAGTATTCCAGGGTTGAACTATGGCTACACCTTC. The encoded protein is CASSIPGLNYGYTF. The chain uses TRBV19 and TRBJ1-2, with D possibly TRBD1 on 5 matching bases. CDR1 LNHDA and CDR2 SQIVND come from the germline V gene (reference sequence). The length of the CDR3 is 14 residues. Trimming took 3 bases from V and 2 from J, leaving 10 bases between them.